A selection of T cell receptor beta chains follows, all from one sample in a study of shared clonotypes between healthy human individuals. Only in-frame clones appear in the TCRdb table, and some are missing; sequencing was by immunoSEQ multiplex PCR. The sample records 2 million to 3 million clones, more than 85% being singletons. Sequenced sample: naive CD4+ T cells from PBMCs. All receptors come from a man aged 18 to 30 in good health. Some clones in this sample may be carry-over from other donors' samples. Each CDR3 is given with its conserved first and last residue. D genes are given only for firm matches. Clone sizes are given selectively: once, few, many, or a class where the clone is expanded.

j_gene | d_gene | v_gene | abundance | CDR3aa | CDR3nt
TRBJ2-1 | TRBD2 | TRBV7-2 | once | CASSPRTSAYNEQFF | TGTGCCAGCAGCCCAAGGACTAGCGCCTACAATGAGCAGTTCTTC
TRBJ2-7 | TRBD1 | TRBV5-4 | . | CASSWDRANYEQYF | TGTGCCAGCAGCTGGGACAGGGCAAACTACGAGCAGTACTTC
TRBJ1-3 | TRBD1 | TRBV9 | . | CASSVSSDRVGNTIYF | TGTGCCAGCAGCGTCTCCAGCGACAGGGTTGGAAACACCATATATTTT
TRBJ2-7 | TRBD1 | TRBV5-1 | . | CASSSGQGVFEQYF | TGCGCCAGCAGCTCGGGACAGGGGGTGTTCGAGCAGTACTTC
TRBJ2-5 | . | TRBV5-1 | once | CASSFVTAQETQYF | TGCGCCAGCAGCTTTGTGACAGCTCAAGAGACCCAGTACTTC
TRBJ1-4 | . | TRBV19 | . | CASSMGRAANEKLFF | TGTGCCAGTAGTATGGGGAGGGCGGCTAATGAAAAACTGTTTTTT
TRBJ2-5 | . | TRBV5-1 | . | CASSLALSGETQYF | TGCGCCAGCAGCTTGGCCTTGAGCGGTGAGACCCAGTACTTC
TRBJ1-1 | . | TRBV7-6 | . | CASSSRSGGEWTEAFF | TGTGCCAGCAGCTCCCGATCGGGGGGTGAGTGGACTGAAGCTTTCTTT
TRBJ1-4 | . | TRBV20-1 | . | CSASPGEKLFF | TGCAGTGCTAGTCCCGGGGAAAAACTGTTTTTT
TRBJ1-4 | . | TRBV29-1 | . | CSVALRGDEKLFF | TGCAGCGTTGCTCTCCGAGGGGATGAAAAACTGTTTTTT
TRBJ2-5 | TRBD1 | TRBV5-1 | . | CASTRSGTDQETQYF | TGCGCCAGCACCAGATCCGGGACAGATCAAGAGACCCAGTACTTC
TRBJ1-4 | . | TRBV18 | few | CASSLQAAATNEKLFF | TGTGCCAGCTCCCTTCAAGCCGCTGCAACTAATGAAAAACTGTTTTTT
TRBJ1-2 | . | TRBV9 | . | CASSAWGGTPGYTF | TGTGCCAGCAGCGCGTGGGGCGGTACCCCTGGCTACACCTTC
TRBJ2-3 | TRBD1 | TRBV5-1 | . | CASSSTGGIDTQYF | TGCGCCAGCAGCTCGACAGGGGGCATAGATACGCAGTATTTT
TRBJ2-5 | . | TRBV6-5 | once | CASSYPGTETQYF | TGTGCCAGCAGTTACCCAGGGACAGAGACCCAGTACTTC
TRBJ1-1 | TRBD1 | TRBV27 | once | CASYPGQGARDTEAFF | TGTGCCAGCTACCCGGGACAGGGGGCCCGGGACACTGAAGCTTTCTTT
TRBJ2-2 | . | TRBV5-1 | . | CASSGKSGAGVHTGELFF | TGCGCCAGCAGCGGAAAGTCAGGGGCAGGCGTTCACACCGGGGAGCTGTTTTTT
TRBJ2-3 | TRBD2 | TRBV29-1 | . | CSVDGWGTSGWPTWGTQYF | TGCAGCGTTGACGGATGGGGGACTAGCGGGTGGCCTACCTGGGGTACGCAGTATTTT
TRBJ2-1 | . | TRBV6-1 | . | CASSDQALVVLNEQFF | TGTGCCAGCAGTGACCAGGCACTAGTGGTCCTCAATGAGCAGTTCTTC
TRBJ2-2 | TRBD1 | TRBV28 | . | CASRRTGAPLAGELFF | TGTGCCAGCAGACGGACAGGGGCACCTTTGGCCGGGGAGCTGTTTTTT
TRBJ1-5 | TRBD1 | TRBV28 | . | CASSTWTGAMYQPQHF | TGTGCCAGCAGCACTTGGACAGGGGCTATGTATCAGCCCCAGCATTTT
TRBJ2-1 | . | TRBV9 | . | CASSATSAYNEQFF | TGTGCCAGCAGCGCGACTAGTGCGTACAATGAGCAGTTCTTC
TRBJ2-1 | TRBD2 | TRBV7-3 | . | CASSILAGGGEQFF | TGTGCCAGCAGCATACTAGCGGGAGGGGGTGAGCAGTTCTTC
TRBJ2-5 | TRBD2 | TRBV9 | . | CASSAGGLAGGEETQYF | TGTGCCAGCAGCGCGGGAGGACTAGCGGGAGGGGAAGAGACCCAGTACTTC
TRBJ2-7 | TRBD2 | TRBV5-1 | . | CASSIGTSGSYEQYF | TGCGCCAGCAGCATCGGGACTAGCGGTTCCTACGAGCAGTACTTC
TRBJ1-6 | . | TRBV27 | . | CASSLKWPVSALHF | TGTGCCAGCAGTTTAAAGTGGCCAGTATCGGCCCTCCACTTT
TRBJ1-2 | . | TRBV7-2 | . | CASSYRLNYGYTF | TGTGCCAGCAGCTACAGGCTTAACTATGGCTACACCTTC
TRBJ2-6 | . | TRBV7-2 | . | CASSSYTLEGANVLTF | TGTGCCAGCAGCTCGTACACGCTCGAGGGGGCCAACGTCCTGACTTTC
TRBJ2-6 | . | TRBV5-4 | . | CASSFTWGRGANVLTF | TGTGCCAGCAGCTTCACCTGGGGGAGGGGGGCCAACGTCCTGACTTTC
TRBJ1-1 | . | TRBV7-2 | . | CASSHGPAGRGTEAFF | TGTGCCAGCAGCCACGGACCGGCTGGGCGAGGCACTGAAGCTTTCTTT
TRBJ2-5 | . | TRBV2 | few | CASSEAGTETQYF | TGTGCCAGCAGTGAAGCTGGGACGGAGACCCAGTACTTC
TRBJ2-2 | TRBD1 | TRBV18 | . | CASSLGQGNTGELFF | TGTGCCAGCTCGCTCGGACAGGGGAACACCGGGGAGCTGTTTTTT
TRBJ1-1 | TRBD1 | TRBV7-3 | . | CASSSIGGRNTEAFF | TGTGCCAGCAGCTCCATAGGGGGCAGGAACACTGAAGCTTTCTTT
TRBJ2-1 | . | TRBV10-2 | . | CASTQAAGEQFF | TGCGCCAGCACCCAGGCCGCGGGGGAGCAGTTCTTC
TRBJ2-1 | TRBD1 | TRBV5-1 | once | CASSSGTVFRNEQFF | TGCGCCAGCAGTTCCGGGACAGTCTTTCGCAATGAGCAGTTCTTC
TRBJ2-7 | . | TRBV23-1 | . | CASSQRTGPSYEQYF | TGCGCCAGCAGTCAGAGAACCGGCCCCTCCTACGAGCAGTACTTC
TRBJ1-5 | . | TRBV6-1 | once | CASSEAVSTKPRRGNQPQHF | TGTGCCAGCAGTGAGGCTGTCTCAACCAAACCCCGGAGGGGCAATCAGCCCCAGCATTTT
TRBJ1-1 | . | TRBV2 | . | CASKFETEAFF | TGTGCCAGCAAGTTTGAGACTGAAGCTTTCTTT
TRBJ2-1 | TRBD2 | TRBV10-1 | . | CASTGTSGRSSYNEQFF | TGCGCCAGCACCGGGACTAGCGGGAGGAGCTCCTACAATGAGCAGTTCTTC
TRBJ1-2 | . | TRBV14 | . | CASSQDLQGGYTF | TGTGCCAGCAGCCAAGATCTACAAGGTGGCTACACCTTC
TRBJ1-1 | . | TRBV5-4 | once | CASSLRLPNTEAFF | TGTGCCAGCAGCTTGAGACTCCCGAACACTGAAGCTTTCTTT
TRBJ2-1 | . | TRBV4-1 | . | CASSLIYNEQFF | TGCGCCAGCAGCTTGATCTACAATGAGCAGTTCTTC
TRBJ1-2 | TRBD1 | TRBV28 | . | CASSNQDRGTYGYTF | TGTGCCAGCAGTAATCAAGACAGGGGTACCTATGGCTACACCTTC
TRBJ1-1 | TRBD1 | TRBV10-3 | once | CAIRPRDRGSTEAFF | TGTGCCATCAGACCTCGGGACAGGGGTAGCACTGAAGCTTTCTTT
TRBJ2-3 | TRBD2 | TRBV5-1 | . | CASTGTSGRTTDTQYF | TGCGCCAGCACCGGAACTAGCGGGAGAACCACAGATACGCAGTATTTT